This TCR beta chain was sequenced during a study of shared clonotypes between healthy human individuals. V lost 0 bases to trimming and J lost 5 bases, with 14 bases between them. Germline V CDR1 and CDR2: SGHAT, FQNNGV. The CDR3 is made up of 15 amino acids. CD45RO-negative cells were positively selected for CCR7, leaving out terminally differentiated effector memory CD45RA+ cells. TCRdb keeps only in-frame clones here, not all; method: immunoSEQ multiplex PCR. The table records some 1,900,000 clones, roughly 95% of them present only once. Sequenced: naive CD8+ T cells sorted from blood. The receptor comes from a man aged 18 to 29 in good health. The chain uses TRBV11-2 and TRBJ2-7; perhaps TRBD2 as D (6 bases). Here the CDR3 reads CASSLDLTGADEQYF. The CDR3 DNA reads TGTGCCAGCAGCTTAGATTTAACGGGAGCGGACGAGCAGTACTTC.